Following are 9 T cell receptor beta chains from one sample sequenced in a study of T cells in women clearing cervical HPV infection. Using immunoSEQ multiplex PCR, the repertoire was profiled, and TCRdb retains in-frame clones only, with some absent. This table holds 36,000 or so clones. Input material: blood buffy coat. All receptors come from a woman aged 18 to 75 with a cervical HPV16 infection that either progressed to CIN3+ or cleared (not recorded which).

As regards this clone: The CDR3 is cut off 3 residues early in the read; its end comes from the germline J gene. The rearrangement uses TRBV6-1 and TRBJ2-3, with 9 bases lining up with TRBD1. V dropped 4 bases and J dropped 6; count of bases not matched to a gene: 5. Germline CDR1 and CDR2: MNHNS and SASEGT. This CDR3 contains 14 residues. Incomplete CDR3 DNA: TGTGCCAGCAGTGCGGGACAGGGTGTGGATACG. Translating gives CASSAGQGVDT. Given in full, the CDR3 is CASSAGQGVDTQYF.

As regards this clone: With the read ending 3 residues before the CDR3 end, the germline J gene is used to fill in that end. The gene calls are TRBV5-1 and TRBJ1-6; 10 bases are shared with TRBD1. Trimming took 3 bases from V and 5 from J; bases not matched to a gene: 2. From germline, CDR1 is SGHRS and CDR2 YFSETQ. This CDR3 has 15 residues. The CDR3 sequence is CASSWTGGDNSPLHF. The DNA read from the CDR3 is TGCGCCAGCAGCTGGACAGGGGGGGATAATTCACCC.

Comment on this clone: The read falls 3 residues short of the CDR3 end, and the missing part is taken from the germline J gene. The chain joins TRBV19 to TRBJ2-3, with 13 bases identical to TRBD2. The CDR3 is made up of 17 amino acids. Per germline, CDR1 LNHDA and CDR2 SQIVND (reference sequence). V lost 4 bases, J lost 2 bases, and 6 bases stayed unmatched. CDR3 DNA, as far as it was read: TGTGCCAGTAGTACCTCTGGACTAGCGGGGGACACAGATACG. It specifies CASSTSGLAGDTDT. The complete CDR3 reads CASSTSGLAGDTDTQYF.

With respect to this clone: The CDR3 extends 3 residues past the end of the read, so its final part is completed from the germline J gene. The rearrangement uses TRBV2 and TRBJ1-2, with D unresolved. Germline V CDR1 and CDR2: SNHLY, FYNNEI. The CDR3 is 11 amino acids. The covered CDR3 bases are TGTGCCAGCTCATACGCCCAGGGC. Protein product: CASSYAQG. Given in full, the CDR3 is CASSYAQGYTF.

For this clone: The read falls 3 residues short of the CDR3 end, and the missing part is taken from the germline J gene. V gene TRBV7-6 combines with J gene TRBJ2-1; 7 bases fit TRBD1. The ends lost 4 bases at V and 5 bases at J; junction bases unmatched: 11. The V gene's germline CDR1 is SGHVS and CDR2 FNYEAQ. The CDR3 has 16 amino acids. CDR3 DNA, as far as it was read: TGTGCCAGCAGCTCACGGGACAGTAACCCTAACAATGAG. Residues: CASSSRDSNPNNE. The complete CDR3 reads CASSSRDSNPNNEQFF.

Details on this clone: The CDR3 end falls 3 residues outside the read, so it is completed with the germline J gene. The V gene is TRBV5-5, the J gene TRBJ1-1; D uncertain. The V gene's germline CDR1 is SGHKS and CDR2 YYEKEE (reference sequence). This CDR3 contains 11 residues. The CDR3 sequence: CASSVGETAFF. The CDR3 DNA, read in part, is TGTGCCAGCAGCGTCGGGGAGACA. Drawing the rest from reference TRBV5-5 and TRBJ1-1, the complete variable domain is DAGVTQSPTHLIKTRGQQVTLRCSPISGHKSVSWYQQVLGQGPQFIFQYYEKEERGRGNFPDRFSARQFPNYSSELNVNALLLGDSALYLCASSVGETAFFGQGTRLTVV.

A word on this clone: The DNA ends 3 residues before the CDR3 does, and the rest of the CDR3 is filled in from the germline J gene. The J gene is TRBJ1-2, the V gene TRBV6-1; 8 nucleotides line up with TRBD1. This CDR3 is 16 amino acids long. Germline CDR1 MNHNS, CDR2 SASEGT. The CDR3 region is CASSETWTGHTDTYTF. Partial CDR3 DNA: TGTGCCAGCAGTGAAACGTGGACAGGGCACACAGATACC.

Regarding this clone: The observed sequence ends 3 residues before the CDR3 terminus, with the missing tail filled in from the germline J gene. The V gene is TRBV20-1, the J gene TRBJ2-3, with D possibly being TRBD2 (6 bases). The CDR3 has 13 amino acids. Germline assignment: CDR1 DFQATT and CDR2 SNEGSKA (reference sequence). Incomplete CDR3 DNA: TGCAGTGCTACCCCGGGGGTCCAAGAGACG. Its translation: CSATPGVQET. The full CDR3 sequence reads CSATPGVQETQYF.

In the case of this clone: One end of the junction fails to match germline, which may point to a read error. This specimen includes other DNA sequences encoding the same CDR3. The CDR3 reads CAWSVYYASGNTIYF. The DNA read from the CDR3 is TGTGCCTGGAGTGTATACTATGCCTCTGGAAACACT. This chain links TRBV30 with TRBJ1-3; D is ambiguous. The read terminates 3 residues ahead of where the CDR3 ends, so the germline J gene completes it. Germline lookup yields CDR1 GTSNPN and CDR2 SVGIG (reference sequence). The CDR3 has 15 residues.